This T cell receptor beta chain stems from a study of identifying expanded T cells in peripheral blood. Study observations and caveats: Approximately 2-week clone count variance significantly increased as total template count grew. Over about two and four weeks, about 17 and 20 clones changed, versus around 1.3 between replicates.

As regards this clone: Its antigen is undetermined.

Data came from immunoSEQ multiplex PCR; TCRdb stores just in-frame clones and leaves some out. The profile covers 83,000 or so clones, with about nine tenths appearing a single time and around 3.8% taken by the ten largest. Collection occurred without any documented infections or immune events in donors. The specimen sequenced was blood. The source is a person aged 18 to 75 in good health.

CDR3 protein: CASSRTQVYGYTF. In nucleotides, the CDR3 is TGTGCCAGTAGTCGAACACAAGTCTATGGCTACACCTTC. This rearrangement joins TRBV19 to TRBJ1-2; D not certain. V shed 5 bases and J shed 4 bases, with 11 bases lying between them. Per germline, CDR1 LNHDA and CDR2 SQIVND (reference sequence). The CDR3 has 13 amino acids.